This entry lists 16 T cell receptor beta chains sequenced from one sample in a study of memory CD8 T cells in hepatitis C reinfection (TCRdb year 2017). The library was built by means of the immunoSEQ multiplex PCR assay. Here the immuneACCESS table is served through TCRdb, limited to in-frame sequences with V and J called. Missing clones are a known gap in these copies; in checked studies unresolved V genes cover under half, and the rest lacks a known reason. The sample includes 46,000 or so clones, with 89% observed a single time. The top ten constitute 0.65% to 0.8% of the sample. In light of the paper, this sample's time point label describes: late/post reinfection, 12 to 24 weeks after detection. TCR sequencing was performed on the sorted cells directly ex vivo, without any in vitro expansion beforehand. The sample taken for sequencing was naive CD8+ T cells sorted from blood. The intended sense of this specimen's cell subset or site label: total naive CD8+CD45RO- T cells. Every receptor here comes from a man younger than 30 with hepatitis C virus infection.

The V gene is TRBV6-6, the J gene TRBJ1-2; D is unresolved. The CDR3 covers 12 residues. Trimming removed 8 bases at V and 8 bases at J, with 15 bases between. In germline, CDR1 is MNHNY, CDR2 SVGAGI (reference sequence). Here the CDR3 reads CASAPLTRGYTF. The CDR3 nucleotides read TGTGCCAGCGCCCCTCTCACTCGGGGCTACACCTTC.

This chain joins TRBV9 and TRBJ1-1; D is ambiguous. Trimming cost V 5 bases and J 5 bases, with 10 bases left between them. This CDR3 has 12 residues. The germline V gene encodes CDR1 SGDLS and CDR2 YYNGEE. The CDR3 spells CASRGAGTEAFF. CDR3 DNA: TGTGCCAGCAGGGGCGCGGGTACTGAAGCTTTCTTT.

The gene calls are TRBV19 and TRBJ2-5; the match to TRBD1 covers 9 bases. V lost 1 base and J lost 5; bases outside the gene matches: 8. CDR1 is LNHDA and CDR2 is SQIVND in the germline V gene (reference sequence). The CDR3 consists of 16 residues. This CDR3 reads CASSIGAGTGWETQYF. Here the CDR3 DNA reads TGTGCCAGTAGTATAGGGGCCGGGACAGGGTGGGAGACCCAGTACTTC.

This clone occurred a few times. Different DNA sequences within this sample yield the same CDR3. V usage is TRBV6-5 and J usage is TRBJ1-1, with TRBD1 as a possible D gene (5 bases). V was cut by 0 bases and J by 5 bases, with 7 bases left in between. CDR3 size: 13 residues. Germline assignment: CDR1 MNHEY and CDR2 SVGAGI. CDR3 protein: CASSYSGRTEAFF. The CDR3, as DNA: TGTGCCAGCAGTTACTCGGGGCGAACTGAAGCTTTCTTT.

Here the CDR3 DNA reads TGTGCCAGTAGTCCACTGAGCGGAACCGGGGAGCTGTTTTTT. Translating it yields CASSPLSGTGELFF. The rearrangement links TRBV19 to TRBJ2-2, with TRBD2 as a possible D gene (5 bases). Looked up from germline, CDR1 is LNHDA and CDR2 is SQIVND (reference sequence). This CDR3 is built from 14 residues. The ends were cut back, 5 bases at V and 5 bases at J, with 12 bases in the middle.

CDR3 sequence (DNA): TGTGCCAGCAGTTACGGAGCGGGGGAGCAGTACTTC. Amino acid sequence: CASSYGAGEQYF. The rearrangement joins TRBV6-5 to TRBJ2-7, with TRBD2 matching 7 bases. Germline-derived CDR1 and CDR2 are MNHEY and SVGAGI. The CDR3 sequence is 12 residues long. V was pared by 2 bases and J by 7 bases, with 2 bases of the junction left unmatched.

The chain links TRBV7-9 to TRBJ1-4, with 9 bases matching TRBD1. CDR1 is SEHNR, CDR2 FQNEAQ, per germline (reference sequence). There are 14 residues in the CDR3. Trimming took 6 bases from V and 6 from J; bases not matched to a gene: 5. CDR3 sequence: CASRPGTGHEKLFF. Written as DNA, the CDR3 is TGTGCCAGCAGGCCCGGGACAGGGCATGAAAAACTGTTTTTT. The entire variable domain, with the rest obtained from reference TRBV7-9 and TRBJ1-4, is as follows: DTGVSQNPRHKITKRGQNVTFRCDPISEHNRLYWYRQTLGQGPEFLTYFQNEAQLEKSRLLSDRFSAERPKGSFSTLEIQRTEQGDSAMYLCASRPGTGHEKLFFGSGTQLSVL.

The V call is TRBV28, the J call TRBJ2-7; 7 bases match TRBD1. After removal of 5 bases from V and 3 bases from J, the junction contained 4 bases not matched to a gene. Germline assignment: CDR1 MDHEN and CDR2 SYDVKM. The length of the CDR3 is 13 residues. CDR3 sequence reads: CASSIDRDYEQYF. The CDR3 nucleotides are TGTGCCAGCAGTATCGACAGGGACTACGAGCAGTACTTC.

This clone was counted between two and nine times. V gene TRBV7-2 combines with J gene TRBJ1-1, with D perhaps matching TRBD1 (5 bases). This CDR3 comprises 17 residues. V lost 2 bases to trimming and J lost 7 bases, with 23 bases between them. Germline CDR1 SGHTA, CDR2 FQGNSA. In DNA, the CDR3 is TGTGCCAGCAGCTTAAATCTTGTGGGGTGGGGGGGTGATGAAGCTTTCTTT. Translation gives CASSLNLVGWGGDEAFF.

This clone occurred once. V and J are TRBV5-4 and TRBJ2-7; D ambiguous. Germline CDR1 reads SGHNT; CDR2 reads YYREEE (reference sequence). V was shortened by 4 bases and J by 6 bases, with 8 bases between the two germline ends. This CDR3 spans 11 amino acids. CDR3 loop: CASSRGREQYF. The CDR3 coding sequence is TGTGCCAGCAGCAGAGGCCGCGAGCAGTACTTC.

The chain carries TRBV19 and TRBJ1-2; maybe TRBD1 (5 bases). CDR3 length equals 13 residues. V gave up 3 bases and J gave up 5 bases, with 10 bases separating them. Germline V gene data show CDR1 as LNHDA and CDR2 as SQIVND (reference sequence). CDR3 nucleotide sequence: TGTGCCAGTAGTATGGCAGGGCTGTATGGCTACACCTTC. This encodes CASSMAGLYGYTF.

The chain links TRBV7-9 to TRBJ2-1; D perhaps matches TRBD1 (6 bases). V was clipped by 5 bases and J by 0 bases, with 17 bases between them. Looked up from germline, CDR1 is SEHNR and CDR2 is FQNEAQ (reference sequence). This CDR3 comprises 17 residues. Here the CDR3 DNA reads TGTGCCAGCAGCCCCCTGACAGGTATCAGCTCCTACAATGAGCAGTTCTTC. Its protein is CASSPLTGISSYNEQFF. Complete variable domain (other parts from reference TRBV7-9 and TRBJ2-1): DTGVSQNPRHKITKRGQNVTFRCDPISEHNRLYWYRQTLGQGPEFLTYFQNEAQLEKSRLLSDRFSAERPKGSFSTLEIQRTEQGDSAMYLCASSPLTGISSYNEQFFGPGTRLTVL.

The rearrangement links TRBV19 to TRBJ1-3; TRBD1 might be the D (6 bases). CDR1 and CDR2 from the germline V gene are LNHDA and SQIVND (reference sequence). CDR3 length: 15 amino acids. V was clipped by 5 bases and J by 4 bases, with 15 bases between them. CDR3 protein: CASSSYTGPGNTIYF. In DNA form, the CDR3 reads TGTGCCAGTAGTTCCTACACAGGGCCCGGAAACACCATATATTTT.

The CDR3 nucleotides are TGTGCCAGCAGTCGGACTCTTCCAGATACGCAGTATTTT. Translating it yields CASSRTLPDTQYF. The V call is TRBV6-1, the J call TRBJ2-3, with D possibly being TRBD2 (5 bases). The CDR3 has 13 amino acids. Germline CDR1 MNHNS, CDR2 SASEGT. Between the trimmed V and J ends, which lost 5 bases and 4 bases, there was a span of 10 bases.

Written as DNA, the CDR3 is TGTGCCAGCAGGACTAGCGACGGGGTGACCTACAATGAGCAGTTCTTC. This translates into CASRTSDGVTYNEQFF. The chain joins TRBV28 to TRBJ2-1; the match to TRBD2 covers 8 bases. The germline CDR1 and CDR2 sequences are MDHEN and SYDVKM. The ends lost 6 bases at V and 2 bases at J; junction bases unmatched: 9. The CDR3 contains 16 residues.

The V call is TRBV19, the J call TRBJ2-2; TRBD2 is a possible D gene (5 bases). Trimming removed 5 bases from V and 0 bases from J, with 13 bases in between. Germline V gives CDR1 LNHDA, CDR2 SQIVND (reference sequence). This CDR3 region has 16 residues. The CDR3 is CASSDAGLANTGELFF. The CDR3 region has the DNA TGTGCCAGTAGTGACGCCGGACTCGCGAACACCGGGGAGCTGTTTTTT.